Below are 21 T cell receptor beta chains sequenced from a single sample in a study of blood T cell repertoires in COVID-19. The method was immunoSEQ multiplex PCR; TCRdb's version includes in-frame clones alone and lacks a portion of them. In the table there are roughly 380,000 clones, 75% to 90% of which are singletons. Material for sequencing was peripheral blood. The origin of the receptors is a middle-aged woman with COVID-19, enrolled during active disease.

J is TRBJ1-5 and V is TRBV5-4; D remains unclear. This CDR3 has 13 residues. Looked up from germline, CDR1 is SGHNT and CDR2 is YYREEE (reference sequence). V was clipped by 5 bases and J by 6 bases, with 12 bases between them. The CDR3 DNA reads as TGTGCCAGCAGGAAAGTTCGAGGTCAGCCCCAGCATTTT. It specifies CASRKVRGQPQHF. The whole variable domain, filled in from reference TRBV5-4 and TRBJ1-5, reads ETGVTQSPTHLIKTRGQQVTLRCSSQSGHNTVSWYQQALGQGPQFIFQYYREEENGRGNFPPRFSGLQFPNYSSELNVNALELDDSALYLCASRKVRGQPQHFGDGTRLSIL.

Here the CDR3 DNA reads TGTGCCAGCAGTTTAATCATCCGGGGGTTCTCCAATGAGCAGTTCTTC. Residues: CASSLIIRGFSNEQFF. The chain uses TRBV27 and TRBJ2-1; a possible D gene is TRBD2 (6 bases). Trimming pared 2 bases from V and 6 bases from J, leaving 17 bases between. Germline V gene data show CDR1 as MNHEY and CDR2 as SMNVEV (reference sequence). The CDR3 totals 16 residues.

The CDR3 region is CASSERTSGQSQETQYF. CDR3 bases: TGCGCCAGCAGCGAACGGACAAGCGGACAGAGCCAAGAGACCCAGTACTTC. The chain employs TRBV4-3 and TRBJ2-5, with D tentatively TRBD1 (6 bases). The CDR3 loop spans 17 amino acids. In germline, CDR1 is LGHNA, CDR2 YSLEER. The V and J ends lost 5 bases and 1 base respectively, with 20 bases between them.

J is TRBJ1-4 and V is TRBV4-3; tentatively, D is TRBD1 (5 bases). CDR1 and CDR2 from the germline V gene are LGHNA and YSLEER. Trimming stripped 0 bases from V and 3 bases from J, with 14 bases between. The CDR3 totals 17 residues. CDR3 protein: CASSQDVVRGANEKLFF. CDR3 DNA: TGCGCCAGCAGCCAAGATGTCGTGCGGGGGGCTAATGAAAAACTGTTTTTT.

Only one count was recorded for this clone. This chain connects TRBV27 to TRBJ1-4, with 9 bases matching TRBD1. Germline trimming cut 6 bases from V and 3 bases from J; bases unmatched to any gene: 11. In germline, CDR1 is MNHEY, CDR2 SMNVEV (reference sequence). This CDR3 is built from 17 residues. CDR3 loop: CASSQRDRVTSNEKLFF. The CDR3 nucleotides are TGTGCCAGCAGCCAACGGGACAGGGTAACCTCTAATGAAAAACTGTTTTTT. Complete variable domain (other parts from reference TRBV27 and TRBJ1-4): EAQVTQNPRYLITVTGKKLTVTCSQNMNHEYMSWYRQDPGLGLRQIYYSMNVEVTDKGDVPEGYKVSRKEKRNFPLILESPSPNQTSLYFCASSQRDRVTSNEKLFFGSGTQLSVL.

The CDR3, as DNA: TGTGCCAGCAGTTTATTCCAGACAGGGGAGGAAAAACTGTTTTTT. Translation gives CASSLFQTGEEKLFF. The genes are TRBV27 and TRBJ1-4; 8 bases agree with TRBD1. V trimming: 1 base; J trimming: 8 bases; junction bases outside the gene matches: 6. Germline V gene lookup returns CDR1 MNHEY and CDR2 SMNVEV (reference sequence). The CDR3 extends over 15 amino acids.

The rearrangement links TRBV5-5 to TRBJ2-5; perhaps TRBD2 as D (6 bases). The CDR3 is 15 amino acids. Looked up from germline, CDR1 is SGHKS and CDR2 is YYEKEE (reference sequence). V shed 0 bases and J shed 5 bases, with 14 bases lying between them. The CDR3 bases are TGTGCCAGCAGCTTGGACGGGAGAACGCCTGAGACCCAGTACTTC. It translates to CASSLDGRTPETQYF.

The chain uses TRBV19 and TRBJ2-1; D may be TRBD1 (6 bases). Germline loops: CDR1 LNHDA, CDR2 SQIVND (reference sequence). V lost 7 bases and J 4 bases, leaving 8 bases between the germline ends. This CDR3 comprises 12 residues. The CDR3 DNA reads TGTGCCAGTATGGGGGCGTACAATGAGCAGTTCTTC. Translation gives CASMGAYNEQFF. The complete variable domain, with remaining parts taken from reference TRBV19 and TRBJ2-1, reads DGGITQSPKYLFRKEGQNVTLSCEQNLNHDAMYWYRQDPGQGLRLIYYSQIVNDFQKGDIAEGYSVSREKKESFPLTVTSAQKNPTAFYLCASMGAYNEQFFGPGTRLTVL.

This clone was counted once. The chain recombines TRBV12-3 or TRBV12-4 with TRBJ1-5, with unresolved D. This CDR3 is 12 amino acids long. The V end lost 4 bases, the J end lost 11 bases, and 12 bases lay between the germline ends. The CDR3 DNA reads TGTGCCAGCAGTTCCTTCCCCGGGTCCCAGCATTTT. Encoded protein: CASSSFPGSQHF.

V usage is TRBV4-2 and J usage is TRBJ1-6; D may be TRBD1 (6 bases). The germline V and J ends were trimmed by 1 base and 8 bases, with 30 bases remaining between them. Per germline, CDR1 LGHNA and CDR2 YNFKEQ. The CDR3 sequence is 21 residues long. CDR3 loop: CASSQGPSQGSGGSVDSPLHF. CDR3 sequence (DNA): TGTGCCAGCAGCCAAGGCCCGTCCCAGGGGTCCGGGGGGTCGGTCGATTCACCCCTCCACTTT.

V gene TRBV27 combines with J gene TRBJ1-5; D may be TRBD1 (6 bases). Germline assignment: CDR1 MNHEY and CDR2 SMNVEV (reference sequence). Trimming removed 0 bases from V and 6 bases from J, with 18 bases in between. This CDR3 spans 17 amino acids. The CDR3 DNA reads as TGTGCCAGCAGTTTATCCCCCCGGACAGCGAGAGGTCAGCCCCAGCATTTT. This translates into CASSLSPRTARGQPQHF.

This chain links TRBV5-1 with TRBJ1-4; 10 bases agree with TRBD1. Looked up from germline, CDR1 is SGHRS and CDR2 is YFSETQ. This CDR3 comprises 17 residues. J gave up 4 bases and V 5 bases, and 11 bases lay outside the gene matches. The CDR3 sequence: CASRRQGAFPDNEKLFF. DNA of the CDR3: TGCGCCAGCAGGAGACAGGGGGCATTCCCGGATAATGAAAAACTGTTTTTT.

This chain joins TRBV7-9 and TRBJ2-1; the match to TRBD1 covers 9 bases. Germline V gene sequence: CDR1 SEHNR, CDR2 FQNEAQ (reference sequence). The CDR3 spans 15 residues. With 1 base clipped from V and 5 bases from J, the junction kept 3 bases outside the gene matches. CDR3 in DNA: TGTGCCAGCAGCTTAGGGGACAGGGACCACAATGAGCAGTTCTTC. Its protein is CASSLGDRDHNEQFF.

This clone was detected once. This chain uses TRBV28 with TRBJ1-3; D is unclear. V lost 2 bases and J 1 base, leaving 6 bases between the germline ends. Germline CDR1 is MDHEN and CDR2 is SYDVKM. The CDR3 contains 14 residues. This CDR3 reads CASSLGSSGNTIYF. CDR3 bases: TGTGCCAGCAGTTTAGGCTCTTCTGGAAACACCATATATTTT.

The chain recombines TRBV28 with TRBJ2-3, with D possibly being TRBD2 (7 bases). CDR3 length: 18 amino acids. The ends were cut back, 4 bases at V and 4 bases at J, with 24 bases in the middle. Germline assignment: CDR1 MDHEN and CDR2 SYDVKM. In nucleotides, the CDR3 is TGTGCCAGCAGTTCCAGACCTGGGGGGGCCCGATTAGCAGATACGCAGTATTTT. Translation: CASSSRPGGARLADTQYF.

This sequence joins TRBV7-3 and TRBJ1-2; maybe TRBD1 (5 bases). Deletions cut 2 bases from V and 4 bases from J, with 11 bases between. CDR1 SGHTA and CDR2 FQGTGA come from the germline V gene. CDR3 size: 14 residues. The DNA of the CDR3 is TGTGCCAGCAGCTTAGAAGGGGCCACCTATGGCTACACCTTC. Translated: CASSLEGATYGYTF.

This clone was recorded once. The chain links TRBV2 to TRBJ1-5, with 11 bases that match TRBD1. J was trimmed by 4 bases and V by 7 bases; bases with no gene match: 6. The CDR3 is made up of 15 amino acids. Germline CDR1 is SNHLY and CDR2 is FYNNEI. The chain's CDR3 is CASNQDRGQNQPQHF. The CDR3 region has the DNA TGTGCCAGCAACCAGGACAGGGGGCAAAATCAGCCCCAGCATTTT.

CDR3 sequence reads: CASSMNAADTDTQYF. In DNA form, the CDR3 reads TGTGCCAGTAGTATGAACGCAGCGGACACAGATACGCAGTATTTT. V gene TRBV19 combines with J gene TRBJ2-3, with D possibly TRBD2 on 5 matching bases. The germline CDR1 and CDR2 sequences are LNHDA and SQIVND (reference sequence). The CDR3 totals 15 residues. V lost 3 bases, J lost 2 bases, and 12 bases lay in between.

The rearrangement links TRBV19 to TRBJ1-2; D is undetermined. The CDR3 runs 14 residues. In germline, CDR1 is LNHDA, CDR2 SQIVND (reference sequence). V lost 0 bases to trimming and J lost 8 bases, with 13 bases between them. The CDR3 reads CASSIDRLAGGYTF. CDR3 DNA sequence: TGTGCCAGTAGTATAGATCGTCTCGCCGGGGGCTACACCTTC.

This rearrangement joins TRBV6-2 or TRBV6-3 to TRBJ1-5; 11 bases fit TRBD1. The CDR3 runs 16 residues. The J segment lost 5 bases and the V segment lost 2 bases, leaving 5 bases of the junction unmatched. Germline V CDR1 and CDR2: MNHEY, SVGEGT. The CDR3 nucleotides are TGTGCCAGCAGTTACCTAAGGGGACAGGGGGATCAGCCCCAGCATTTT. It yields the protein CASSYLRGQGDQPQHF.

The chain carries TRBV6-5 and TRBJ2-3; 8 bases align to TRBD1. Germline V gene lookup returns CDR1 MNHEY and CDR2 SVGAGI. The J segment lost 3 bases and the V segment lost 4 bases, leaving 3 bases of the junction unmatched. This CDR3 has 14 residues. CDR3 DNA sequence: TGTGCCAGCAGTTCGGACAGGGCGACAGATACGCAGTATTTT. As protein: CASSSDRATDTQYF.